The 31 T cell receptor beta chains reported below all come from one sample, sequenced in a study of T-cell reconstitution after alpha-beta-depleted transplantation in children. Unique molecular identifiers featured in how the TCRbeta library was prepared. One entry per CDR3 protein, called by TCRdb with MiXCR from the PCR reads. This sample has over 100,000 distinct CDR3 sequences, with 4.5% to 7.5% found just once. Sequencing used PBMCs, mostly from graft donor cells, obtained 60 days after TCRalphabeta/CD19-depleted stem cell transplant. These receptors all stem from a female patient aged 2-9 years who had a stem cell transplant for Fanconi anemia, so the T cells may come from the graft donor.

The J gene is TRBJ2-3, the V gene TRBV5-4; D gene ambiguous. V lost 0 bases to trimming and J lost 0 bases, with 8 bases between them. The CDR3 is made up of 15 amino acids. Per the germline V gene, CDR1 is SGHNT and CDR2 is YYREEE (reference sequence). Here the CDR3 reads CASSLGDRSTDTQYF. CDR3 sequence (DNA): TGTGCCAGCAGCTTGGGAGACCGTAGCACAGATACGCAGTATTTT.

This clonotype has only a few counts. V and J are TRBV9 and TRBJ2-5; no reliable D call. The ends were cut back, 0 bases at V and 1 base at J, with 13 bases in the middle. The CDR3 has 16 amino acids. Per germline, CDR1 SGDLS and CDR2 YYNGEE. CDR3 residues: CASSVAPQRSQETQYF. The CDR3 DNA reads TGTGCCAGCAGCGTAGCCCCACAACGGAGCCAAGAGACCCAGTACTTC.

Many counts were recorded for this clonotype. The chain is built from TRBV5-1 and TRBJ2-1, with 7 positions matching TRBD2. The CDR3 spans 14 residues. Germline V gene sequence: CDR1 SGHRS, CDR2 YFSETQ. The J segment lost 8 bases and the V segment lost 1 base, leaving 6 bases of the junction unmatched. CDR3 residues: CASSLFSGFHEQFF. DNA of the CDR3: TGCGCCAGCAGCTTGTTTAGCGGGTTCCATGAGCAGTTCTTC.

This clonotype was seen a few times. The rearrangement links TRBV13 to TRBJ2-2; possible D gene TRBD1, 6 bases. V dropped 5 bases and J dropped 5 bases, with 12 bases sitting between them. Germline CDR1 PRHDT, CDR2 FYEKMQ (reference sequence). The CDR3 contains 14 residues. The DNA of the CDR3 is TGTGCCAGCAGCGGCAGGGGTAGGACCGGGGAGCTGTTTTTT. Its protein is CASSGRGRTGELFF.

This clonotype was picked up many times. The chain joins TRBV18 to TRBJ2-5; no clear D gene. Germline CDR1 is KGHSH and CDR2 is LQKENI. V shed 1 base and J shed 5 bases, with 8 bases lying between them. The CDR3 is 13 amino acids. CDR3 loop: CASSPRSGETQYF. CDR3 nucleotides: TGTGCCAGCTCACCACGTTCTGGGGAGACCCAGTACTTC.

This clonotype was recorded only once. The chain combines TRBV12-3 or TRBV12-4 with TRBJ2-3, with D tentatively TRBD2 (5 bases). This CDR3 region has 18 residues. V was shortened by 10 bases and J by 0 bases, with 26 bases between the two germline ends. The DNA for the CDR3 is TGTGCCATCTGTCCGAACAGAAGGACTGACGCTAGCACAGATACGCAGTATTTT. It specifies CAICPNRRTDASTDTQYF.

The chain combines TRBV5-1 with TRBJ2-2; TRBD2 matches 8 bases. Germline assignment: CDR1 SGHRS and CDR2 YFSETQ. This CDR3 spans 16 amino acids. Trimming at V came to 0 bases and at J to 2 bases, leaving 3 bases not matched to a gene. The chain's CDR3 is CASSLGLALNTGELFF. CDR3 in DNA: TGCGCCAGCAGCTTGGGACTAGCGTTAAACACCGGGGAGCTGTTTTTT.

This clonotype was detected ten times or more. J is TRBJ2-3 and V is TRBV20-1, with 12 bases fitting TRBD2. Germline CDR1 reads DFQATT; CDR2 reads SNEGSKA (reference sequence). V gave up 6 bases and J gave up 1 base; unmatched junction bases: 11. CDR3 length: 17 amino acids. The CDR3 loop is CSAELAGGQIRTDTQYF. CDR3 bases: TGCAGTGCCGAACTAGCGGGGGGCCAAATCCGCACAGATACGCAGTATTTT.

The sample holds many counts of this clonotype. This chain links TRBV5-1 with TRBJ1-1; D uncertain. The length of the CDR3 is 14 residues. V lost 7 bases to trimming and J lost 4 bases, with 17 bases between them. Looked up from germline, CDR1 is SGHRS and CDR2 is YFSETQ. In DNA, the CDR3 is TGCGCCAGCGCGTACTCGGGTGGAGGCACTGAAGCTTTCTTT. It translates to CASAYSGGGTEAFF. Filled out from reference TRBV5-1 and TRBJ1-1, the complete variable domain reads KAGVTQTPRYLIKTRGQQVTLSCSPISGHRSVSWYQQTPGQGLQFLFEYFSETQRNKGNFPGRFSGRQFSNSRSEMNVSTLELGDSALYLCASAYSGGGTEAFFGQGTRLTVV.

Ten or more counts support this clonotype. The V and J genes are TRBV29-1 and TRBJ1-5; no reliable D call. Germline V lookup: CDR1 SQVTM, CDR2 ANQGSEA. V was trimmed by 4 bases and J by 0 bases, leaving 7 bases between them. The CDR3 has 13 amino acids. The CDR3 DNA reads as TGCAGCGTTGCTCAATATAGCAATCAGCCCCAGCATTTT. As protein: CSVAQYSNQPQHF.

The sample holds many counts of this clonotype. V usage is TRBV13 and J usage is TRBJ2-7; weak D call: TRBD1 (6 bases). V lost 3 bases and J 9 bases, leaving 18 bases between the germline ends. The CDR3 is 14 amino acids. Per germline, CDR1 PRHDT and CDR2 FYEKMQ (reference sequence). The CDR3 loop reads CASSFSGDHKGQYF. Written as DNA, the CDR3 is TGTGCCAGCAGCTTTTCAGGGGATCATAAGGGGCAGTACTTC.

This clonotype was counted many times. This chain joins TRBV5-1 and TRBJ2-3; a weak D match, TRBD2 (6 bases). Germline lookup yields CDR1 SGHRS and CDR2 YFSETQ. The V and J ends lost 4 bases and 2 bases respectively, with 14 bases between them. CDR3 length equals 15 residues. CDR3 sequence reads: CASSSGTFNTDTQYF. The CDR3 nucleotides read TGCGCCAGCAGCAGTGGGACTTTCAACACAGATACGCAGTATTTT.

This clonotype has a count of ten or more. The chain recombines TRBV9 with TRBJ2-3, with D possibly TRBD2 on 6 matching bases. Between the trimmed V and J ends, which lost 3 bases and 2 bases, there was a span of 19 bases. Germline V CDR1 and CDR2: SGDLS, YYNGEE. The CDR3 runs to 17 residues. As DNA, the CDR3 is TGTGCCAGCAGCGCCAAGACTAGACCCCCCCTCACAGATACGCAGTATTTT. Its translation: CASSAKTRPPLTDTQYF.

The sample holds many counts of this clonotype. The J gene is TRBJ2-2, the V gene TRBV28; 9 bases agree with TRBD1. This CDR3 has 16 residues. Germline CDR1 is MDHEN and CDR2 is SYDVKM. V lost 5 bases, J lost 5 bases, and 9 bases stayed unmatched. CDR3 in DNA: TGTGCCAGCAGTCCAACACAGGGGGCGCCGACCGGGGAGCTGTTTTTT. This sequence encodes CASSPTQGAPTGELFF.

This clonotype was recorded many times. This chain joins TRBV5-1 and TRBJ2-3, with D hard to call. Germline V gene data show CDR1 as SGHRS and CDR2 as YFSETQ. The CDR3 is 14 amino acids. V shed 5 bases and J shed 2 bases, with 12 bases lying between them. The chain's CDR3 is CASRTDHPTDTQYF. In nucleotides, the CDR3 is TGCGCCAGCAGGACCGACCATCCCACAGATACGCAGTATTTT.

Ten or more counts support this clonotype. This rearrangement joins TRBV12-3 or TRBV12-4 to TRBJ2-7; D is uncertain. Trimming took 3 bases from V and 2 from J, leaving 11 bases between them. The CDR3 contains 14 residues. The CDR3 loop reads CASSFMGRAYEQYF. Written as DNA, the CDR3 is TGTGCCAGCAGTTTTATGGGTAGGGCCTACGAGCAGTACTTC.

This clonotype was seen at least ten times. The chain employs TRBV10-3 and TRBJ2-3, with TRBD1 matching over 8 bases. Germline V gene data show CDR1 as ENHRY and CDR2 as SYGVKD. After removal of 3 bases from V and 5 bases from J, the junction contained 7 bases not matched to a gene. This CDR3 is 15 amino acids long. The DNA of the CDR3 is TGTGCCATCAGTGACCCCGGGACAGGAGAAGATACGCAGTATTTT. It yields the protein CAISDPGTGEDTQYF.

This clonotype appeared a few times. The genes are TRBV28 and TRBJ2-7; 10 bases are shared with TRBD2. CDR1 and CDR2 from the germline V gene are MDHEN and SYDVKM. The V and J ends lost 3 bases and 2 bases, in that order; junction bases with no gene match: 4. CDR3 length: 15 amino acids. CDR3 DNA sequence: TGTGCCAGCAGTTTGCCGGGACTAGCGACCTACGAGCAGTACTTC. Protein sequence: CASSLPGLATYEQYF.

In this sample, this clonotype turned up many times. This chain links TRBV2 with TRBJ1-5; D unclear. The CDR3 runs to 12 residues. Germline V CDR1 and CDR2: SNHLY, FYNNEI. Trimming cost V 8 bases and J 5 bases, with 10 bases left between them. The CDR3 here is CASDMDDQPQHF. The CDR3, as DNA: TGTGCCAGCGACATGGATGATCAGCCCCAGCATTTT.

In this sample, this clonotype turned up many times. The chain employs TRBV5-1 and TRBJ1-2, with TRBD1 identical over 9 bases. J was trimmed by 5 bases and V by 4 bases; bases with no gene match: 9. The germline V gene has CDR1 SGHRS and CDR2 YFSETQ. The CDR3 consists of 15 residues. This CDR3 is CASSRGTGKEYGYTF. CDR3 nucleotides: TGCGCCAGCAGCCGAGGGACAGGGAAGGAATATGGCTACACCTTC. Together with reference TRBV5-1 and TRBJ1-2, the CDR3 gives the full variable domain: KAGVTQTPRYLIKTRGQQVTLSCSPISGHRSVSWYQQTPGQGLQFLFEYFSETQRNKGNFPGRFSGRQFSNSRSEMNVSTLELGDSALYLCASSRGTGKEYGYTFGSGTRLTVV.

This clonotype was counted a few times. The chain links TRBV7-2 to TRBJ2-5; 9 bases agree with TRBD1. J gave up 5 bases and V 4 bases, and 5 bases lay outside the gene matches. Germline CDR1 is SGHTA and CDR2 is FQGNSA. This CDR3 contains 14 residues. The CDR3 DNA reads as TGTGCCAGCAGCTCCCACGGGACAGGGGAGACCCAGTACTTC. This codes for CASSSHGTGETQYF. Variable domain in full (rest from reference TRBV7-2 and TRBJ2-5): GAGVSQSPSNKVTEKGKDVELRCDPISGHTALYWYRQSLGQGLEFLIYFQGNSAPDKSGLPSDRFSAERTGGSVSTLTIQRTQQEDSAVYLCASSSHGTGETQYFGPGTRLLVL.

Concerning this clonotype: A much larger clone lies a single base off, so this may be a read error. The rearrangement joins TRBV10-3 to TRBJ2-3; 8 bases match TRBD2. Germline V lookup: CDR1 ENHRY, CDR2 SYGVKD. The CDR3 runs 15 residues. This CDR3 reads CATRPQRESTDTEYF. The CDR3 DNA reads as TGTGCCACAAGACCTCAGCGGGAGAGCACAGATACGGAGTATTTT.

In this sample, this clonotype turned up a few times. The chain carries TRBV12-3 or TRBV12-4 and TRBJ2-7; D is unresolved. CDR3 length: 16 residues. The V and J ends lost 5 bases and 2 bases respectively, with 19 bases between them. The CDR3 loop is CASSPFITAITYEQYF. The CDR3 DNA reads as TGTGCCAGCAGTCCCTTCATCACAGCGATCACCTACGAGCAGTACTTC.

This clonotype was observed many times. The CDR3 sequence: CASSLARGGQETQYF. In DNA form, the CDR3 reads TGTGCCAGCAGTTTGGCTAGGGGGGGACAAGAGACCCAGTACTTC. The genes are TRBV28 and TRBJ2-5; D perhaps matches TRBD2 (7 bases). The ends were cut back, 3 bases at V and 2 bases at J, with 13 bases in the middle. Germline V lookup: CDR1 MDHEN, CDR2 SYDVKM. The CDR3 is made up of 15 amino acids.

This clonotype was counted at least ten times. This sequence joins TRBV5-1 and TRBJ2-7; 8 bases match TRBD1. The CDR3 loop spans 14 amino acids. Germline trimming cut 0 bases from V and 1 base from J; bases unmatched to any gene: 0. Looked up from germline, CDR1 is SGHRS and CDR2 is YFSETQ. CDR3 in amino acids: CASSLGQGSYEQYF. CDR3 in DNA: TGCGCCAGCAGCTTGGGACAGGGGTCCTACGAGCAGTACTTC.

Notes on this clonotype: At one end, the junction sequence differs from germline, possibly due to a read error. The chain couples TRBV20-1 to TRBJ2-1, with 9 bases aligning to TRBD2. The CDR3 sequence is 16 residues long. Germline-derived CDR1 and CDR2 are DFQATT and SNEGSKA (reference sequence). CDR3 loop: CCAISSRTSAHNEQFF. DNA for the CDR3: TGCTGTGCTATTAGTTCCCGGACTAGCGCGCACAATGAGCAGTTCTTC.

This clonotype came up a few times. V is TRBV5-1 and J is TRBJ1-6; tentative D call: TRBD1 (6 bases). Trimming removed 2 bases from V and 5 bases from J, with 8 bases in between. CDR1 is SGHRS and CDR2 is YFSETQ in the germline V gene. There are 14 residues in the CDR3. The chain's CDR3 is CASSFDRHNSPLHF. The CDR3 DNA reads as TGCGCCAGCAGCTTCGACAGGCATAATTCACCCCTCCACTTT.

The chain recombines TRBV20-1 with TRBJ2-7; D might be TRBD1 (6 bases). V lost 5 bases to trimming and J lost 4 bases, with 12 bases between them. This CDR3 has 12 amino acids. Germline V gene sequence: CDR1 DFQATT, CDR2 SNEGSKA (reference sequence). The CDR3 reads CSALTGQYEQYF. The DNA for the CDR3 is TGCAGTGCTTTGACAGGTCAATACGAGCAGTACTTC.

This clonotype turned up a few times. The CDR3 DNA reads as TGCAGTGCTAGAGATCACCCTAATGAGCAGTTCTTC. Translating it yields CSARDHPNEQFF. This chain joins TRBV20-1 and TRBJ2-1, with D unclear. The V end was cut by 0 bases, the J end by 7 bases, with 7 bases between. The length of the CDR3 is 12 residues. Germline CDR1 is DFQATT and CDR2 is SNEGSKA (reference sequence).

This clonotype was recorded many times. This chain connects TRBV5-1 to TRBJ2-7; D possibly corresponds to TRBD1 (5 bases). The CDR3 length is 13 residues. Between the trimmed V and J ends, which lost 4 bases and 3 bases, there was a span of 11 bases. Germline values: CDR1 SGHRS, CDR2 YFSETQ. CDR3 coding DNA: TGCGCCAGCAGCCAGGAAGGGGTCTACGAGCAGTACTTC. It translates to CASSQEGVYEQYF. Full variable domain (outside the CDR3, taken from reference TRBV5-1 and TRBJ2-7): KAGVTQTPRYLIKTRGQQVTLSCSPISGHRSVSWYQQTPGQGLQFLFEYFSETQRNKGNFPGRFSGRQFSNSRSEMNVSTLELGDSALYLCASSQEGVYEQYFGPGTRLTVT.

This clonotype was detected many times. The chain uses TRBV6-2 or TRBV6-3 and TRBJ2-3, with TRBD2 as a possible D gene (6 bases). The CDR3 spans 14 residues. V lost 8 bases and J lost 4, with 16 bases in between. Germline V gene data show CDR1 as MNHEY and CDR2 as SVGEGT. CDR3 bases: TGTGCCAGCGGAACTAGCCGGGGTTCAGATACGCAGTATTTT. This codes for CASGTSRGSDTQYF.